The 25 T cell receptor beta chains below were found in one sample sequenced in a study of technical replicates of blood from a handful of donors (dated by TCRdb to 2016 to 2017). The library was made by the immunoSEQ multiplex PCR assay. The source is immuneACCESS, and TCRdb retained only in-frame sequences with V and J called. Part of the clones is not carried over; for the studies checked, unresolved V genes explain less than half of this, and the remainder is unexplained. The sample contains roughly 82,000 clones, 96% of them found a single time. The top ten clones comprise around 0.35% of the sample. Sequenced material: T cells isolated from PBMCs. The receptor source for this set is a human donor in good health.

This clone turned up a few times. The J gene is TRBJ1-1, the V gene TRBV4-1; 7 bases map to TRBD1. This CDR3 is built from 15 residues. The junction had 6 bases not matched to a gene; V was cut back by 0 bases and J by 5 bases. Germline-derived CDR1 and CDR2 are MGHRA and YSYEKL. The CDR3 sequence is CASSQDKGRGTEAFF. DNA for the CDR3: TGCGCCAGCAGCCAAGATAAGGGCAGGGGGACTGAAGCTTTCTTT.

The J gene is TRBJ2-1, the V gene TRBV5-6; TRBD2 is a possible D gene (6 bases). This CDR3 is built from 16 residues. Trimming stripped 2 bases from V and 0 bases from J, with 12 bases between. Germline V lookup: CDR1 SGHDT, CDR2 YYEEEE. CDR3 protein: CASSLRGIGSYNEQFF. CDR3 coding DNA: TGTGCCAGCAGCTTACGGGGGATCGGCTCCTACAATGAGCAGTTCTTC. The full variable domain, in which reference TRBV5-6 and TRBJ2-1 provide the parts outside the CDR3, is DAGVTQSPTHLIKTRGQQVTLRCSPKSGHDTVSWYQQALGQGPQFIFQYYEEEERQRGNFPDRFSGHQFPNYSSELNVNALLLGDSALYLCASSLRGIGSYNEQFFGPGTRLTVL.

The genes are TRBV4-2 and TRBJ2-7; TRBD2 might be the D (6 bases). Germline lookup yields CDR1 LGHNA and CDR2 YNFKEQ. The CDR3 contains 13 residues. Trimming shortened V by 4 bases and J by 1 base, and 8 bases separated the two germline ends. As DNA, the CDR3 is TGTGCCAGCAGCCGTAGCGGATCCTACGAGCAGTACTTC. It translates to CASSRSGSYEQYF.

This clone was seen a single time. This sequence joins TRBV6-6 and TRBJ1-1; a weak D match, TRBD1 (5 bases). The CDR3 spans 15 residues. Germline CDR1 is MNHNY and CDR2 is SVGAGI (reference sequence). The germline V and J ends were trimmed by 0 bases and 5 bases, with 13 bases remaining between them. In nucleotides, the CDR3 is TGTGCCAGCAGTTACTCGACGGGGGGGAGTACTGAAGCTTTCTTT. Translation: CASSYSTGGSTEAFF.

This clone was observed once. This chain joins TRBV7-8 and TRBJ2-7; 9 positions agree with TRBD1. The CDR3 length is 15 residues. The V segment lost 4 bases and the J segment 6 bases; nucleotides outside the gene matches: 10. Germline V gene sequence: CDR1 SGHVS, CDR2 FQNEAQ. CDR3 nucleotides: TGTGCCAGCAGCTACCCGGGACAGGGTCTTATCGAGCAGTACTTC. Translated: CASSYPGQGLIEQYF.

Here the CDR3 reads CASSQGDRGNDGYTF. CDR3 DNA sequence: TGCGCCAGCAGCCAAGGAGACAGGGGGAACGATGGCTACACCTTC. The V gene is TRBV4-1, the J gene TRBJ1-2; 9 bases match TRBD1. The CDR3 spans 15 residues. V lost 1 base and J lost 6; bases outside the gene matches: 6. CDR1 and CDR2 from the germline V gene are MGHRA and YSYEKL.

The chain combines TRBV2 with TRBJ2-1, with TRBD2 identical over 10 bases. CDR1 SNHLY and CDR2 FYNNEI come from the germline V gene. Trimming removed 8 bases from V and 8 bases from J; junction bases left unmatched: 9. The CDR3 is 14 amino acids. The CDR3 loop is CASAGIAGGYEQFF. The DNA for the CDR3 is TGTGCCAGCGCTGGAATAGCGGGAGGCTATGAGCAGTTCTTC.

The chain combines TRBV20-1 with TRBJ1-2; D not certain. CDR1 and CDR2 from the germline V gene are DFQATT and SNEGSKA (reference sequence). The CDR3 covers 11 residues. The V end lost 6 bases, the J end lost 5 bases, and 10 bases lay between the germline ends. CDR3 sequence (DNA): TGCAGTGCCCCAGAGCGGTATGGCTACACCTTC. The encoded protein is CSAPERYGYTF.

CDR3 in amino acids: CASSLEGTGRQPQHF. The DNA of the CDR3 is TGTGCCAGCAGCTTAGAGGGGACAGGGCGGCAGCCCCAGCATTTT. The chain uses TRBV7-2 and TRBJ1-5; 9 bases align to TRBD1. The CDR3 loop spans 15 amino acids. The germline CDR1 and CDR2 sequences are SGHTA and FQGNSA. The trim removed 1 base at V and 7 bases at J, leaving 5 bases unmatched.

This chain joins TRBV7-2 and TRBJ2-3; no clear D gene. This CDR3 spans 12 amino acids. CDR1 is SGHTA and CDR2 is FQGNSA in the germline V gene. V shed 5 bases and J shed 2 bases, with 5 bases lying between them. CDR3 amino acids: CASSQITDTQYF. CDR3 in DNA: TGTGCCAGCAGCCAAATCACAGATACGCAGTATTTT.

The chain joins TRBV4-2 to TRBJ2-7, with TRBD2 matching 8 bases. The V gene end was trimmed by 3 bases and the J gene end by 1 base; junction bases not matched to a gene: 2. This CDR3 has 14 residues. The germline CDR1 and CDR2 sequences are LGHNA and YNFKEQ. The CDR3 is CASSQLAGSYEQYF. CDR3 DNA sequence: TGTGCCAGCAGCCAGTTAGCGGGATCCTACGAGCAGTACTTC.

The chain has TRBV29-1 and TRBJ2-2; the match to TRBD1 covers 8 bases. The CDR3 is made up of 17 amino acids. Germline CDR1 and CDR2: SQVTM and ANQGSEA. The V gene end was trimmed by 5 bases and the J gene end by 6 bases; junction bases not matched to a gene: 17. CDR3 DNA: TGCAGCGTTTTGGGCAACTTAGGACAGGGTTTGTCCGGGGAGCTGTTTTTT. Amino acid sequence: CSVLGNLGQGLSGELFF.

The chain combines TRBV5-4 with TRBJ2-1, with 8 bases fitting TRBD2. Trimming took 7 bases from V and 8 from J; bases not matched to a gene: 11. This CDR3 region has 14 residues. Looked up from germline, CDR1 is SGHNT and CDR2 is YYREEE (reference sequence). CDR3 nucleotide sequence: TGTGCCAGCGGCCCCGCGGGGGGCTTGGATGAGCAGTTCTTC. This gives the protein CASGPAGGLDEQFF.

This CDR3 is CASSPGGGHTEAFF. CDR3 in DNA: TGTGCCAGCAGTCCCGGCGGGGGGCACACTGAAGCTTTCTTT. The chain joins TRBV28 to TRBJ1-1; D is perhaps TRBD1 (6 bases). The germline gives CDR1 MDHEN, CDR2 SYDVKM. V lost 5 bases, J lost 3 bases, and 13 bases lay in between. CDR3 length: 14 residues.

This chain joins TRBV6-5 and TRBJ2-7; 9 bases align to TRBD1. The V segment lost 6 bases and the J segment 7 bases; nucleotides outside the gene matches: 4. CDR1 is MNHEY, CDR2 SVGAGI, per germline. This CDR3 contains 12 residues. Written as DNA, the CDR3 is TGTGCCAGCAGCGCCGGGACAGGGGAGCAGTACTTC. Translated: CASSAGTGEQYF.

The chain carries TRBV7-8 and TRBJ2-1; D is possibly TRBD2 (7 bases). In germline, CDR1 is SGHVS, CDR2 FQNEAQ. V dropped 4 bases and J dropped 0 bases, with 10 bases sitting between them. The CDR3 length is 15 residues. The CDR3 DNA follows: TGTGCCAGCAGCTCAAGGGGGGGCTCCTACAATGAGCAGTTCTTC. It yields the protein CASSSRGGSYNEQFF.

A single count supports this clone. This chain joins TRBV6-6 and TRBJ1-3, with 8 bases identical to TRBD1. The germline V gene has CDR1 MNHNY and CDR2 SVGAGI (reference sequence). V gave up 0 bases and J gave up 8 bases; unmatched junction bases: 6. The CDR3 sequence is 15 residues long. CDR3 DNA: TGTGCCAGCAGTTACTCGAGAAACAGGGGGGACACCATATATTTT. Its protein product is CASSYSRNRGDTIYF.

This clone was counted a single time. This sequence joins TRBV27 and TRBJ2-2; TRBD2 matches 12 bases. V lost 8 bases and J lost 6; bases outside the gene matches: 7. Looked up from germline, CDR1 is MNHEY and CDR2 is SMNVEV (reference sequence). The CDR3 loop spans 15 amino acids. The CDR3 nucleotides read TGTGCCAGCGGCCCACTAGCGGGAGGACCCGGGGAGCTGTTTTTT. The encoded protein is CASGPLAGGPGELFF.

The rearrangement uses TRBV9 and TRBJ1-1; D may be TRBD1 (6 bases). This CDR3 has 15 amino acids. Trimming left V 6 bases short and J 0 bases short, with 15 bases between. Germline V gene data show CDR1 as SGDLS and CDR2 as YYNGEE. The CDR3 here is CASTLTGRMNTEAFF. The CDR3 DNA follows: TGTGCCAGCACCCTGACAGGCCGAATGAACACTGAAGCTTTCTTT.

This clone is a singleton in its sample. The rearrangement uses TRBV30 and TRBJ2-1; 10 nucleotides align to TRBD2. Looked up from germline, CDR1 is GTSNPN and CDR2 is SVGIG (reference sequence). The CDR3 has 15 amino acids. With 6 bases clipped from V and 5 bases from J, the junction kept 10 bases outside the gene matches. CDR3 sequence (DNA): TGTGCCTGCGTCTTTAGCGGGAGGAACCACAATGAGCAGTTCTTC. Its protein is CACVFSGRNHNEQFF.

V is TRBV6-1 and J is TRBJ2-7; 8 positions match TRBD2. Germline values: CDR1 MNHNS, CDR2 SASEGT. The CDR3 spans 13 residues. J lost 1 base, V lost 11 bases, and 7 bases had no gene match. The CDR3 is CAGTGGGSYEQYF. CDR3 sequence (DNA): TGTGCCGGGACGGGAGGGGGGTCCTACGAGCAGTACTTC.

The chain is built from TRBV6-1 and TRBJ2-7; the D gene is possibly TRBD1 (6 bases). Germline V CDR1 and CDR2: MNHNS, SASEGT. The CDR3 has 13 residues. With 6 bases removed from V and 4 bases from J, the gap between germline ends came to 13 bases. The CDR3 loop is CASSEPDRYEQYF. The CDR3 nucleotides read TGTGCCAGCAGCGAACCGGACAGATACGAGCAGTACTTC.

The chain carries TRBV6-5 and TRBJ2-5; TRBD2 matches at 8 bases. V gave up 6 bases and J gave up 1 base; unmatched junction bases: 7. Germline assignment: CDR1 MNHEY and CDR2 SVGAGI. The CDR3 runs 15 residues. CDR3 bases: TGTGCCAGCAGCTCCGGGACTAGTGGCCAAGAGACCCAGTACTTC. As protein: CASSSGTSGQETQYF.

The V gene is TRBV7-9, the J gene TRBJ1-1, with 7 bases aligning to TRBD1. The V gene end was trimmed by 3 bases and the J gene end by 1 base; junction bases not matched to a gene: 8. There are 16 residues in the CDR3. CDR1 SEHNR and CDR2 FQNEAQ come from the germline V gene (reference sequence). CDR3 DNA: TGTGCCAGCAGCTTCGCCAGGGGGTTATGGAACACTGAAGCTTTCTTT. This codes for CASSFARGLWNTEAFF. The full variable domain, in which reference TRBV7-9 and TRBJ1-1 provide the parts outside the CDR3, is DTGVSQNPRHKITKRGQNVTFRCDPISEHNRLYWYRQTLGQGPEFLTYFQNEAQLEKSRLLSDRFSAERPKGSFSTLEIQRTEQGDSAMYLCASSFARGLWNTEAFFGQGTRLTVV.

This clone was recorded only once. The V and J genes are TRBV6-5 and TRBJ2-3; D possibly corresponds to TRBD1 (5 bases). Trimming stripped 8 bases from V and 1 base from J, with 16 bases between. The germline CDR1 and CDR2 sequences are MNHEY and SVGAGI. The CDR3 extends over 15 amino acids. This CDR3 is CASSRGSPRTDTQYF. CDR3 DNA: TGTGCCAGCTCTAGGGGATCGCCGCGCACAGATACGCAGTATTTT.